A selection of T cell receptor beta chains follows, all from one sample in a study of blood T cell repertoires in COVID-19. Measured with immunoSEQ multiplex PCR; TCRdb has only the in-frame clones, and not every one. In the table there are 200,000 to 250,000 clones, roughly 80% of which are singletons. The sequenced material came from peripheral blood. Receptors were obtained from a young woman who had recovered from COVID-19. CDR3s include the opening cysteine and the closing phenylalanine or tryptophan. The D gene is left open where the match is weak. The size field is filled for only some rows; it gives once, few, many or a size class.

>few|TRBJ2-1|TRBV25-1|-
CASRGYNEQFF
TGTGCCAGCCGGGGCTACAATGAGCAGTTCTTC
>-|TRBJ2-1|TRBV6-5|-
CASSSRGDRYNEQFF
TGTGCCAGCAGTTCAAGGGGAGACAGGTACAATGAGCAGTTCTTC
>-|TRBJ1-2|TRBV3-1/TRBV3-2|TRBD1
CASSQQIRTGSGYTF
TGTGCCAGCAGCCAACAAATTCGGACAGGGAGTGGCTACACCTTC
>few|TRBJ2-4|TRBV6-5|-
CASSREAKNIQYF
TGTGCCAGCAGCAGGGAAGCCAAAAACATTCAGTACTTC
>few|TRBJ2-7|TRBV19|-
CASSIPGSSYEQYF
TGTGCCAGTAGTATCCCAGGGTCCTCCTACGAGCAGTACTTC
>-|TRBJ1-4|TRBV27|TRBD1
CASRKPGDSQNEKLFF
TGTGCCAGCAGAAAACCAGGGGACAGCCAGAATGAAAAACTGTTTTTT
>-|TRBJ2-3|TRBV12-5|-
CASGLVLYPSTDTQYF
TGTGCTAGTGGTTTGGTACTATATCCAAGCACAGATACGCAGTATTTT
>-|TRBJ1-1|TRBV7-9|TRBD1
CASSLGGQWGNTEAFF
TGTGCCAGCAGCTTAGGGGGACAGTGGGGGAACACTGAAGCTTTCTTT
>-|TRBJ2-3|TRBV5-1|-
CASSLTAPTSTDTQYF
TGCGCCAGCAGCTTGACGGCGCCGACTAGCACAGATACGCAGTATTTT
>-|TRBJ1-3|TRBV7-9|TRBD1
CASSFPGQGFGNTIYF
TGTGCCAGCAGCTTTCCAGGACAGGGCTTTGGAAACACCATATATTTT
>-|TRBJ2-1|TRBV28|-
CASSYPGLNEQFF
TGTGCCAGCAGTTACCCGGGACTTAATGAGCAGTTCTTC
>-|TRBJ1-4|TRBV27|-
CASSPALTSTNEKLFF
TGTGCCAGCAGTCCCGCACTGACATCAACTAATGAAAAACTGTTTTTT
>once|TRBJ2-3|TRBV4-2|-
CASSQEGQRSDTQYF
TGTGCCAGCAGCCAAGAGGGTCAGCGCTCAGATACGCAGTATTTT
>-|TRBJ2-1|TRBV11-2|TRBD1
CASSLGWTGLNEQFF
TGTGCCAGCAGCTTAGGATGGACAGGGCTGAATGAGCAGTTCTTC
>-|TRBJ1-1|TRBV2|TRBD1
CARKDRGSTEAFF
TGTGCCAGGAAGGACAGGGGAAGCACTGAAGCTTTCTTT
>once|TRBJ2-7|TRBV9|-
CASSPRGLGSYEQYF
TGTGCCAGCAGCCCACGCGGGCTCGGCTCCTACGAGCAGTACTTC
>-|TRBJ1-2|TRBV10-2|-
CASSDSYLGVPYGYTF
TGCGCCAGCAGTGACTCCTACCTCGGGGTCCCCTATGGCTACACCTTC
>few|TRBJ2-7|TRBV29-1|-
CSAAWGGVYEQYF
TGCAGCGCCGCCTGGGGGGGCGTATACGAGCAGTACTTC
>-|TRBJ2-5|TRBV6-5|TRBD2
CASIRGLAELETQYF
TGTGCCAGCATCAGGGGACTAGCGGAGTTAGAGACCCAGTACTTC
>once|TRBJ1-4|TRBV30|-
CAWSVNGANEKLFF
TGTGCCTGGAGTGTAAACGGAGCTAATGAAAAACTGTTTTTT
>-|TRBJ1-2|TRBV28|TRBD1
CASSSSGTGPNYGYTF
TGTGCCAGCAGTTCCTCCGGGACAGGGCCTAACTATGGCTACACCTTC
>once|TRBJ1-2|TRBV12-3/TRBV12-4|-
CASSPDRNYGYTF
TGTGCCAGCAGCCCCGACAGGAACTATGGCTACACCTTC
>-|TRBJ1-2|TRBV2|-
CASSDSVAVYGYTF
TGTGCCAGCAGTGACTCCGTCGCAGTCTATGGCTACACCTTC
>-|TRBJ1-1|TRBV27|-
CASRTHRNTEAFF
TGTGCCAGCAGAACCCACAGGAACACTGAAGCTTTCTTT
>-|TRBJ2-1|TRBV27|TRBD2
CASSPRGLAGGSHEQFF
TGTGCCAGCAGTCCCAGAGGGCTAGCGGGAGGGTCTCACGAGCAGTTCTTC
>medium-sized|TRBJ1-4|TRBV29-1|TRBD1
CSVIYQGASEKLFF
TGCAGCGTTATATATCAGGGGGCCTCGGAAAAACTGTTTTTT
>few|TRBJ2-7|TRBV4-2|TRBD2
CASSQASGSAYEQYF
TGTGCCAGCAGCCAAGCCAGCGGGAGCGCTTACGAGCAGTACTTC
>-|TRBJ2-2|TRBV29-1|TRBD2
CSVEGLAGGPLDDTGELFF
TGCAGCGTTGAAGGACTAGCGGGAGGGCCCCTAGATGACACCGGGGAGCTGTTTTTT
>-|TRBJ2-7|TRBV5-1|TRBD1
CASSLLSRLGTGSVEQYF
TGCGCCAGCAGCTTGTTGAGCAGACTAGGGACAGGGAGTGTCGAGCAGTACTTC
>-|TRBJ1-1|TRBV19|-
CASSIDENRAEAFF
TGTGCCAGTAGTATAGATGAGAACAGGGCTGAAGCTTTCTTT
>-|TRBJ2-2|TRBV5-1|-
CASSLRLNTGELFF
TGCGCCAGCAGCTTGCGGTTGAACACCGGGGAGCTGTTTTTT
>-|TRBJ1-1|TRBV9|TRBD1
CASSTDRMDTEAFF
TGTGCCAGCAGCACGGACAGGATGGACACTGAAGCTTTCTTT
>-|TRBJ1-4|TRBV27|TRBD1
CASRPGAGGNEKLFF
TGTGCCAGCAGGCCCGGAGCAGGGGGCAATGAAAAACTGTTTTTT
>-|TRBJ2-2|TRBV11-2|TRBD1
CASSGEGLGQGTGELFF
TGTGCCAGCAGCGGAGAAGGGTTGGGACAGGGGACCGGGGAGCTGTTTTTT
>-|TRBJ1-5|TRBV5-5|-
CASSLGGAVYSNQPQHF
TGTGCCAGCAGCTTGGGCGGGGCAGTTTATAGCAATCAGCCCCAGCATTTT
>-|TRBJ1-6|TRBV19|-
CASRDIIRSPLHF
TGTGCCAGTCGGGACATAATCCGTTCACCCCTCCACTTT
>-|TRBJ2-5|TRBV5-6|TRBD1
CASSLTAQGKTQYF
TGTGCCAGCAGCTTGACCGCACAGGGGAAGACCCAGTACTTC
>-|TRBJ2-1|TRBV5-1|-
CASSLASSYEQFF
TGCGCCAGCAGCTTGGCTAGTAGCTATGAGCAGTTCTTC
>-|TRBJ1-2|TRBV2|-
CASIQGPGYTF
TGTGCCAGCATCCAGGGTCCGGGCTACACCTTC
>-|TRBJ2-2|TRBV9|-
CASSVGTGSPEAGELFF
TGTGCCAGCAGCGTAGGGACCGGGAGCCCCGAAGCCGGGGAGCTGTTTTTT
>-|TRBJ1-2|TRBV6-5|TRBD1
CASRATGNYGYTF
TGTGCCAGCAGGGCGACAGGGAACTATGGCTACACCTTC
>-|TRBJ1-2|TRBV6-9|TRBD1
CASSGQANYGYTF
TGTGCCAGCAGTGGACAGGCTAACTATGGCTACACCTTC
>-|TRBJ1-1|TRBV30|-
CALRQSGNTEAFF
TGTGCCCTGAGGCAGTCGGGGAACACTGAAGCTTTCTTT
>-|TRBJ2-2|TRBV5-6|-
CASSLAYVGMAGELFF
TGTGCCAGCAGCTTGGCGTACGTCGGGATGGCCGGGGAGCTGTTTTTT
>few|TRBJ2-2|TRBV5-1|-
CASSVTANTGELFF
TGCGCCAGCAGCGTAACAGCTAACACCGGGGAGCTGTTTTTT
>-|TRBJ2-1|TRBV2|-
CASSDGTYNEQFF
TGTGCCAGCAGTGACGGGACCTACAATGAGCAGTTCTTC
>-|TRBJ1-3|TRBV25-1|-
CASSGQTGNTIYF
TGTGCCAGCAGTGGGCAGACTGGAAACACCATATATTTT
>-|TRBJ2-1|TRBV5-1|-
CASSLAFSSYNEQFF
TGCGCCAGCAGCTTGGCCTTTAGCTCCTACAATGAGCAGTTCTTC